A selection of T cell receptor beta chains follows, all from one sample in a study of T cell responses to AZD1222 COVID-19 vaccine. Only in-frame clones appear in the TCRdb table, and some are missing; sequencing was by immunoSEQ multiplex PCR. The sample records tens of thousands of clones, roughly 80% being singletons. The source was peripheral blood, collected 28 days after the second AZD1222 dose. The receptors here all came from an adult who received the AZD1222 COVID-19 vaccine. Both conserved end residues are part of each CDR3. A D gene is named only where the DNA matches it firmly. Rows may omit the clone size; those that give it use once, few, many or a size class.

>TRBV7-9|NA|TRBJ2-5|once
CASSPRGGRETQYF
TGTGCCAGCAGCCCCAGGGGGGGCCGGGAGACCCAGTACTTC
>TRBV6-6|NA|TRBJ2-2|NA
CASSSNTGELFF
TGTGCCAGCAGTTCAAACACCGGGGAGCTGTTTTTT
>TRBV2|TRBD1|TRBJ1-1|NA
CASNNRGKNTEAFF
TGTGCCAGCAACAACAGGGGGAAGAACACTGAAGCTTTCTTT
>TRBV5-6|TRBD1|TRBJ2-4|NA
CASSLIGTGNIQYF
TGTGCCAGCAGCTTGATTGGGACAGGAAACATTCAGTACTTC
>TRBV11-3|NA|TRBJ2-1|NA
CASSSRGPPYNEQFF
TGTGCCAGCAGCTCGCGGGGGCCACCCTACAATGAGCAGTTCTTC
>TRBV5-4|NA|TRBJ2-2|NA
CASSTKLFGENTGELFF
TGTGCCAGCAGCACAAAGCTTTTCGGTGAGAACACCGGGGAGCTGTTTTTT
>TRBV12-5|NA|TRBJ2-2|few
CASGFLEWGTGELFF
TGTGCTAGTGGTTTCCTTGAATGGGGGACCGGGGAGCTGTTTTTT
>TRBV18|TRBD1|TRBJ1-4|NA
CASSPQTGNNEKLFF
TGTGCCAGCTCACCCCAGACAGGGAATAATGAAAAACTGTTTTTT
>TRBV7-2|NA|TRBJ1-1|NA
CASRIGELTEAFF
TGTGCCAGCAGAATTGGGGAACTGACTGAAGCTTTCTTT
>TRBV11-1|TRBD1|TRBJ2-7|NA
CASSLAEQGADEQYF
TGTGCCAGCAGCTTGGCTGAACAGGGGGCGGACGAGCAGTACTTC